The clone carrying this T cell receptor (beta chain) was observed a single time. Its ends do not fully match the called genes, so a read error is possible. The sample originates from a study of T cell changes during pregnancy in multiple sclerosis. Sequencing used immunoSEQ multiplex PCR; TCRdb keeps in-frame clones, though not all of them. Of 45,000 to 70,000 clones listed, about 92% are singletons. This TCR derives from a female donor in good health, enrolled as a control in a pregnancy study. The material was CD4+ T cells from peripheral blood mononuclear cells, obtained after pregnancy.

The CDR3 loop is CASSPDSSYDQYF. The CDR3 coding sequence is TGTGCCAGCAGCCCCGACAGCTCCTACGACCAGTACTTC. The V gene is TRBV6-6, the J gene TRBJ2-7, with a tentative D call TRBD1 (5 bases). The CDR3 has 13 amino acids. Germline CDR1 reads MNHNY; CDR2 reads SVGAGI (reference sequence).